This is a list of T cell receptor beta chains from one sample in a study of T cell repertoires in cytomegalovirus infection. TCRdb processed the reads anew with MiXCR; each CDR3 protein has one entry. The repertoire holds around 740,000 distinct CDR3 sequences, with about a third as singletons. Sample: PBMCs. The receptors derive from a human donor in good health (CMV status not recorded). Some clones in this sample may be carry-over from other donors' samples. CDR3s include the opening cysteine and the closing phenylalanine or tryptophan. A D gene is named only where the DNA matches it firmly. A row's size may be missing; if present it is once, few, many or a size class.

j_gene: TRBJ1-3
abundance: few
d_gene: -
v_gene: TRBV20-1
CDR3nt: TGCAGTGCTCCCTACAGGAGCTCTGGAAACACCATATATTTT
CDR3aa: CSAPYRSSGNTIYF

j_gene: TRBJ2-1
abundance: -
d_gene: TRBD1
v_gene: TRBV7-8
CDR3nt: TGTGCCAGCAGCTTAGACACAGGGGTCCACAATGAGCAGTTCTTC
CDR3aa: CASSLDTGVHNEQFF

j_gene: TRBJ2-5
abundance: -
d_gene: -
v_gene: TRBV29-1
CDR3nt: TGCAGCGTTGTAATCGGTGGAGAGACCCAGTACTTC
CDR3aa: CSVVIGGETQYF

j_gene: TRBJ2-4
abundance: many
d_gene: TRBD1
v_gene: TRBV7-2
CDR3nt: TGTGCCAGCAGCTCGGACAGGGGTAACATTCAGTACTTC
CDR3aa: CASSSDRGNIQYF

j_gene: TRBJ2-1
abundance: -
d_gene: -
v_gene: TRBV6-1
CDR3nt: TGTGCCAGCAGTGCCGGGATGACGGCCCATGATGAGCAGTTCTTC
CDR3aa: CASSAGMTAHDEQFF

j_gene: TRBJ2-1
abundance: few
d_gene: -
v_gene: TRBV7-9
CDR3nt: TGTGCCAGCAGCTCCACCTGGAATGAGCAGTTCTTC
CDR3aa: CASSSTWNEQFF

j_gene: TRBJ2-1
abundance: -
d_gene: -
v_gene: TRBV20-1
CDR3nt: TGCAGTGCTAGAGCCCTTAGGAGCGGTAGCTCCTACAATGAGCAGTTCTTC
CDR3aa: CSARALRSGSSYNEQFF

j_gene: TRBJ2-2
abundance: -
d_gene: -
v_gene: TRBV5-1
CDR3nt: TGCGCCAGCAGCCCGGGGGCGAACGCGAACACCGGGGAGCTGTTTTTT
CDR3aa: CASSPGANANTGELFF

j_gene: TRBJ2-5
abundance: -
d_gene: TRBD1
v_gene: TRBV28
CDR3nt: TGTGCCAGCAGTTTGCGGACAGGTCGCCCTCAAGAGACCCAGTACTTC
CDR3aa: CASSLRTGRPQETQYF

j_gene: TRBJ1-2
abundance: -
d_gene: -
v_gene: TRBV3-1
CDR3nt: TGTGCCAGCAGCCAAGATGGGGGGACGGGCTATGGCTACACCTTC
CDR3aa: CASSQDGGTGYGYTF

j_gene: TRBJ1-1
abundance: -
d_gene: -
v_gene: TRBV10-2
CDR3nt: TGCGCCAGCAGTGAGTTTACAGAGAACACTGAAGCTTTCTTT
CDR3aa: CASSEFTENTEAFF

j_gene: TRBJ1-2
abundance: -
d_gene: -
v_gene: TRBV7-6
CDR3nt: TGTGCCAGCAGCTTAGAGGCTGGGGCAGGTGTCTATGGCTACACCTTC
CDR3aa: CASSLEAGAGVYGYTF

j_gene: TRBJ1-2
abundance: -
d_gene: -
v_gene: TRBV2
CDR3nt: TGTGCCAGCAGTGCGGACAGAAACTATGGCTACACCTTC
CDR3aa: CASSADRNYGYTF